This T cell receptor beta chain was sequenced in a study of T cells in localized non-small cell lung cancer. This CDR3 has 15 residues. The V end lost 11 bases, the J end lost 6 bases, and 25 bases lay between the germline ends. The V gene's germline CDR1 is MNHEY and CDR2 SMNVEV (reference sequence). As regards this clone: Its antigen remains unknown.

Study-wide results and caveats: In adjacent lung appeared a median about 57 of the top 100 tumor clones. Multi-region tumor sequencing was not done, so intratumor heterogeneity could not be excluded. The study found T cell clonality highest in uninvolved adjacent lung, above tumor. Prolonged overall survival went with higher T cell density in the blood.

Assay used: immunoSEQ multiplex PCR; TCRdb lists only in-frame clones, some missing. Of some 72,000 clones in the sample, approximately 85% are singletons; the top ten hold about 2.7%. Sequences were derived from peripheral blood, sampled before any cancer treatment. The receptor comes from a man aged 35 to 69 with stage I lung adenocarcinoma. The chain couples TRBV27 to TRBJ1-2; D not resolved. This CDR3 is CAASDIGKGWDGYTF. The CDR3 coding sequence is TGTGCCGCCTCTGACATCGGGAAGGGATGGGATGGCTACACCTTC.